This TCR beta chain derives from a study of OX40 agonist ivuxolimab in advanced cancers. The wider study: Ivuxolimab, an antibody that agonizes OX40 (CD134), was administered to the patients. Averaging roughly 60 years in age, with a range of roughly 23 to 80, the cohort was around 87% male. Study results and limitations: Within 6 weeks, CD4+ and CD8+ blood T cells expanded clonally at 0.1 to 3.0 mg/kg. Relative to CD4+, CD8+ T cells held more expanded clones on average.

About this clone itself: Its antigen is still unknown.

Clones were read by immunoSEQ multiplex PCR, and TCRdb kept only the in-frame ones, dropping some. The sample records about 53,000 clones, approximately 92% being singletons. The CDR3 spans 13 residues. Germline V gene lookup returns CDR1 SNHLY and CDR2 FYNNEI. The V end lost 6 bases, the J end lost 7 bases, and 10 bases lay between the germline ends. The sequences come from CD4+ or CD8+ T cells sorted from blood, collected in a trial of the OX40 agonist ivuxolimab. The rearrangement links TRBV2 to TRBJ1-6; no definite D call. This receptor was obtained from an adult with an advanced solid tumor such as melanoma, head and neck, liver or kidney cancer. The CDR3 region is CASRALRNSPLHF. CDR3 nucleotide sequence: TGTGCCAGCAGGGCACTGAGGAATTCACCCCTCCACTTT.